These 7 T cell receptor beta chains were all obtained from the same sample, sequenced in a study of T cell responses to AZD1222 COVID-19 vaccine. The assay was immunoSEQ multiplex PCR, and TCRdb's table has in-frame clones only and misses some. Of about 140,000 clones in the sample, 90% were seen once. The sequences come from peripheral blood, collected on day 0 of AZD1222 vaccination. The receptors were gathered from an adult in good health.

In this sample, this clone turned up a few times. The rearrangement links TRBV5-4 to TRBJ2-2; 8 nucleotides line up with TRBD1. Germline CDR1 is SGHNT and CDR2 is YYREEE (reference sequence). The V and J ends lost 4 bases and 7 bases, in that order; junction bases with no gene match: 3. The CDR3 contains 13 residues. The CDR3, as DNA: TGTGCCAGCAGCGGAACAGGGGGCGGGGAGCTGTTTTTT. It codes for CASSGTGGGELFF.

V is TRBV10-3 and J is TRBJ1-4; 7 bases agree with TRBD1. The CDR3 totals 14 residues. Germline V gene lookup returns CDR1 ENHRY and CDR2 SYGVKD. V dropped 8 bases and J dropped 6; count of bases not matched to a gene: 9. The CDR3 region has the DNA TGTGCCATCGGGGATTCCGGGACAGATGAAAAACTGTTTTTT. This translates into CAIGDSGTDEKLFF.

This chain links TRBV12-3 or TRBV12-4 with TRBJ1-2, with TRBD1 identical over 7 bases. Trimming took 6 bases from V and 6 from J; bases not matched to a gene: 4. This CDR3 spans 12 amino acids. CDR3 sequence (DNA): TGTGCCAGCAGCGACAGGGCGGATGGCTACACCTTC. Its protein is CASSDRADGYTF.

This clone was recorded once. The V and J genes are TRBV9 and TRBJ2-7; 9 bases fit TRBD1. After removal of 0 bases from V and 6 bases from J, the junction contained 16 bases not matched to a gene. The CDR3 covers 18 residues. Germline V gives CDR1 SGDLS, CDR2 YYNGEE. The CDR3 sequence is CASSVALGTGTGFGEQYF. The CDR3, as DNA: TGTGCCAGCAGCGTAGCTTTGGGGACCGGGACAGGGTTCGGCGAGCAGTACTTC.

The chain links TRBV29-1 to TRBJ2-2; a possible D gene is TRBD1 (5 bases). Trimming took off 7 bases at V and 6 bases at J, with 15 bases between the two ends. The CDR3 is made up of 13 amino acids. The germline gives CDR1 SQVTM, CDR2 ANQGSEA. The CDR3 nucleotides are TGCAGCGCACAGGCTACCGGCGCCGGGGAGCTGTTTTTT. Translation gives CSAQATGAGELFF.

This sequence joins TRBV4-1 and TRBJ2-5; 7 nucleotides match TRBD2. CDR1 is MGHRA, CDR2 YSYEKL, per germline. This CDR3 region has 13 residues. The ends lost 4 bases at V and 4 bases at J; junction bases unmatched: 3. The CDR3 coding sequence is TGCGCCAGCAGCCCGGGACTAACAGAGACCCAGTACTTC. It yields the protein CASSPGLTETQYF.

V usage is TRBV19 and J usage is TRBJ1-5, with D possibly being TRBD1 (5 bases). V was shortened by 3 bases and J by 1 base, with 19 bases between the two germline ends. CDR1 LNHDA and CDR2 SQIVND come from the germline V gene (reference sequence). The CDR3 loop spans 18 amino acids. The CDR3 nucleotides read TGTGCCAGTAGTATGAGGGGAGGACTATCGGGGAGCAATCAGCCCCAGCATTTT. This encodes CASSMRGGLSGSNQPQHF.